Listed below are T cell receptor beta chains from one sample, sequenced in a study of T cell repertoires in cytomegalovirus infection. TCRdb re-derived calls from the reads in MiXCR, one entry per CDR3 protein. In the table there are 55,000 to 70,000 distinct CDR3 sequences, 33% of which are singletons. No antigens are known for them. Sequenced: PBMCs, sequenced either directly or after in vitro stimulation (not recorded which). Receptors originate from a human donor in good health (CMV status not recorded). Some clones in this sample may be carry-over from other donors' samples. CDR3s include the opening cysteine and the closing phenylalanine or tryptophan. D genes are given only for firm matches. Clone size is not always given. Where it is, it says once, few, many or a class for expanded clones.

abundance: few
j_gene: TRBJ1-2
d_gene: -
v_gene: TRBV27
CDR3aa: CASSPLLRTGGYTF
CDR3nt: TGTGCCAGCAGTCCCCTCCTAAGGACGGGAGGCTACACCTTC

abundance: -
j_gene: TRBJ1-5
d_gene: -
v_gene: TRBV7-8
CDR3aa: CASSLRERARDQPQHF
CDR3nt: TGTGCCAGCAGCCTCCGGGAGCGGGCTCGCGATCAGCCCCAGCATTTT

abundance: many
j_gene: TRBJ2-7
d_gene: -
v_gene: TRBV7-2
CDR3aa: CASSQVPGPAYEQYF
CDR3nt: TGTGCCAGCAGCCAAGTCCCGGGACCTGCGTACGAGCAGTACTTC

abundance: few
j_gene: TRBJ2-4
d_gene: -
v_gene: TRBV2
CDR3aa: CASSEVGVNIQYF
CDR3nt: TGTGCCAGCAGTGAAGTGGGGGTAAACATTCAGTACTTC

abundance: few
j_gene: TRBJ2-3
d_gene: -
v_gene: TRBV12-5
CDR3aa: CASGGEDTQYF
CDR3nt: TGTGCTAGTGGAGGAGAGGATACGCAGTATTTT

abundance: few
j_gene: TRBJ2-7
d_gene: -
v_gene: TRBV19
CDR3aa: CASRKPGDYEQYF
CDR3nt: TGTGCCAGTCGGAAACCAGGGGACTACGAGCAGTACTTC

abundance: -
j_gene: TRBJ1-5
d_gene: -
v_gene: TRBV7-4
CDR3aa: CASSWVPQPQHF
CDR3nt: TGTGCCAGCAGCTGGGTACCCCAGCCCCAGCATTTT

abundance: -
j_gene: TRBJ2-3
d_gene: -
v_gene: TRBV18
CDR3aa: CASSPGTGTDTQYF
CDR3nt: TGTGCCAGCTCACCCGGGACGGGCACAGATACGCAGTATTTT

abundance: few
j_gene: TRBJ2-7
d_gene: TRBD2
v_gene: TRBV7-6
CDR3aa: CASSLGLGGDEQYF
CDR3nt: TGTGCCAGCAGCTTGGGCCTCGGGGGGGACGAGCAGTACTTC

abundance: -
j_gene: TRBJ2-7
d_gene: TRBD1
v_gene: TRBV11-2
CDR3aa: CASSLQTGVHEQYF
CDR3nt: TGTGCCAGCAGCCTCCAGACAGGGGTACACGAGCAGTACTTC

abundance: -
j_gene: TRBJ2-5
d_gene: -
v_gene: TRBV11-2
CDR3aa: CASSPTLRGETQYF
CDR3nt: TGTGCCAGCAGCCCAACCCTCAGGGGAGAGACCCAGTACTTC

abundance: -
j_gene: TRBJ2-5
d_gene: TRBD2
v_gene: TRBV12-3/TRBV12-4
CDR3aa: CASSLGTSGGTQYF
CDR3nt: TGTGCCAGCAGTTTAGGGACTAGCGGGGGGACCCAGTACTTC

abundance: few
j_gene: TRBJ1-2
d_gene: -
v_gene: TRBV19
CDR3aa: CASIFDSVTNYGGYTF
CDR3nt: TGTGCCAGTATTTTCGACTCTGTTACTAACTATGGCGGCTACACCTTC

abundance: -
j_gene: TRBJ1-2
d_gene: TRBD1
v_gene: TRBV6-5
CDR3aa: CASSYAGQEAVYGYTF
CDR3nt: TGTGCCAGCAGTTACGCGGGACAGGAGGCAGTCTATGGCTACACCTTC

abundance: -
j_gene: TRBJ2-5
d_gene: TRBD1
v_gene: TRBV2
CDR3aa: CASSVDRAQETQYF
CDR3nt: TGTGCCAGCAGTGTGGACAGGGCTCAAGAGACCCAGTACTTC

abundance: -
j_gene: TRBJ2-3
d_gene: TRBD2
v_gene: TRBV6-2/TRBV6-3
CDR3aa: CASRTTSGSRADTQYF
CDR3nt: TGTGCCAGCAGAACCACTAGCGGGAGCAGAGCAGATACGCAGTATTTT

abundance: many
j_gene: TRBJ2-5
d_gene: TRBD1
v_gene: TRBV7-2
CDR3aa: CASSLSGQGAETQYF
CDR3nt: TGTGCCAGCAGCTTATCGGGACAGGGGGCGGAGACCCAGTACTTC

abundance: -
j_gene: TRBJ2-5
d_gene: TRBD2
v_gene: TRBV7-2
CDR3aa: CASSLAGIGRMETQYF
CDR3nt: TGTGCCAGCAGCTTAGCAGGGATCGGGAGGATGGAGACCCAGTACTTC

abundance: few
j_gene: TRBJ2-7
d_gene: -
v_gene: TRBV6-2/TRBV6-3
CDR3aa: CASSWDHEQYF
CDR3nt: TGTGCCAGCAGTTGGGACCACGAGCAGTACTTC